Reported below is one TCR beta chain. This sample is drawn from a study of technical replicates of blood from a handful of donors. The germline V gene has CDR1 SGDLS and CDR2 YYNGEE. There are 14 residues in the CDR3. V trimming: 3 bases; J trimming: 5 bases; junction bases outside the gene matches: 6. The protocol was immunoSEQ multiplex PCR, while the TCRdb copy is restricted to in-frame clones and leaves out a portion. The sample includes around 100,000 clones, 95% to 96% seen only once; the top ten take under 0.45%. The source is a human donor in good health. The chain links TRBV9 to TRBJ2-7; 9 nucleotides agree with TRBD1. The sample consisted of T cells isolated from PBMCs. CDR3 in amino acids: CASSATGGLNEQYF. CDR3 in DNA: TGTGCCAGCAGCGCGACAGGGGGTCTAAACGAGCAGTACTTC.